The 25 T cell receptor beta chains listed next were all sequenced from one sample in a study of blood T cell repertoires in COVID-19. The repertoire was sequenced with immunoSEQ multiplex PCR; TCRdb's copy has only in-frame clones and lacks some. Found here are around 240,000 clones, about 85% of them singletons; the top ten hold about 1%. Sequencing input: peripheral blood. The receptors were sampled from a man aged 35 to 55 with acute or convalescent COVID-19.

The V call is TRBV4-2, the J call TRBJ1-1; tentatively, D is TRBD1 (5 bases). The germline V and J ends were trimmed by 0 bases and 4 bases, with 12 bases remaining between them. CDR1 and CDR2 (germline): LGHNA, YNFKEQ. The CDR3 has 15 amino acids. This CDR3 reads CASSQDVRGVTEAFF. CDR3 nucleotide sequence: TGTGCCAGCAGCCAAGATGTTCGGGGGGTCACTGAAGCTTTCTTT.

This clone showed up just once. This chain links TRBV7-6 with TRBJ1-1; 9 nucleotides line up with TRBD1. This CDR3 region has 18 residues. The V and J ends lost 1 base and 6 bases, in that order; junction bases with no gene match: 15. Germline loops: CDR1 SGHVS, CDR2 FNYEAQ. CDR3 DNA sequence: TGTGCCAGCAGCTTAGGTCTTGGGACAGGGAGGTTTAAGTCTGAAGCTTTCTTT. Translation: CASSLGLGTGRFKSEAFF. Combining the CDR3 with reference TRBV7-6 and TRBJ1-1 gives the whole variable domain GAGVSQSPRYKVTKRGQDVALRCDPISGHVSLYWYRQALGQGPEFLTYFNYEAQQDKSGLPNDRFSAERPEGSISTLTIQRTEQRDSAMYRCASSLGLGTGRFKSEAFFGQGTRLTVV.

The J gene is TRBJ2-3, the V gene TRBV5-1; D gene uncertain. V shed 3 bases and J shed 2 bases, with 13 bases lying between them. The CDR3 contains 15 residues. CDR1 SGHRS and CDR2 YFSETQ come from the germline V gene. The CDR3 loop reads CASSSPDLFTDTQYF. Written as DNA, the CDR3 is TGCGCCAGCAGCTCCCCTGATCTATTCACAGATACGCAGTATTTT. Full variable domain (missing parts from reference TRBV5-1 and TRBJ2-3): KAGVTQTPRYLIKTRGQQVTLSCSPISGHRSVSWYQQTPGQGLQFLFEYFSETQRNKGNFPGRFSGRQFSNSRSEMNVSTLELGDSALYLCASSSPDLFTDTQYFGPGTRLTVL.

The chain employs TRBV5-1 and TRBJ1-2; 8 nucleotides line up with TRBD1. CDR1 is SGHRS and CDR2 is YFSETQ in the germline V gene. J lost 8 bases, V lost 2 bases, and 5 bases had no gene match. The CDR3 totals 13 residues. The CDR3 DNA follows: TGCGCCAGCAGCTTTCAGGGGGCGCGGGGCTACACCTTC. Translation: CASSFQGARGYTF.

This clone was seen more than once but under ten times. The chain is built from TRBV4-1 and TRBJ1-5, with D uncertain. Looked up from germline, CDR1 is MGHRA and CDR2 is YSYEKL. The CDR3 is 13 residues long. V lost 1 base and J lost 4, with 5 bases in between. This chain's CDR3 is CASSQGANQPQHF. The CDR3 nucleotides read TGCGCCAGCAGCCAAGGAGCGAATCAGCCCCAGCATTTT.

This rearrangement joins TRBV24-1 to TRBJ2-1, with a weak D call TRBD2 (6 bases). The V end was cut by 6 bases, the J end by 8 bases, with 16 bases between. There are 14 residues in the CDR3. Germline V gene lookup returns CDR1 KGHDR and CDR2 SFDVKD. The CDR3 sequence is CATSLGPPSDEQFF. CDR3 coding DNA: TGTGCCACCAGTTTAGGACCCCCTAGCGATGAGCAGTTCTTC.

This clone was detected a few times. The chain recombines TRBV5-1 with TRBJ1-2; D not resolved. V shed 0 bases and J shed 4 bases, with 13 bases lying between them. There are 15 residues in the CDR3. CDR1 and CDR2 (germline): SGHRS, YFSETQ. This CDR3 is CASSLDPGTLYGYTF. For the CDR3, the DNA is TGCGCCAGCAGCTTGGACCCGGGAACCCTCTATGGCTACACCTTC. The whole variable domain, filled in from reference TRBV5-1 and TRBJ1-2, reads KAGVTQTPRYLIKTRGQQVTLSCSPISGHRSVSWYQQTPGQGLQFLFEYFSETQRNKGNFPGRFSGRQFSNSRSEMNVSTLELGDSALYLCASSLDPGTLYGYTFGSGTRLTVV.

The V gene is TRBV28, the J gene TRBJ1-4; weak D call: TRBD1 (6 bases). This CDR3 spans 13 amino acids. V was trimmed by 10 bases and J by 4 bases, leaving 13 bases between them. In germline, CDR1 is MDHEN, CDR2 SYDVKM. CDR3 nucleotide sequence: TGTGCCATCCTAGGACAGAATAATGAAAAACTGTTTTTT. It translates to CAILGQNNEKLFF.

This clone was counted once. This chain links TRBV5-6 with TRBJ2-3, with TRBD1 identical over 10 bases. CDR1 is SGHDT, CDR2 YYEEEE, per germline. The CDR3 runs to 15 residues. V was pared by 2 bases and J by 5 bases, with 5 bases of the junction left unmatched. CDR3 protein: CASSFDRGRGDTQYF. In nucleotides, the CDR3 is TGTGCCAGCAGCTTTGACAGGGGGCGAGGAGATACGCAGTATTTT.

The J gene is TRBJ1-1, the V gene TRBV7-6, with TRBD1 matching 9 bases. V was clipped by 10 bases and J by 4 bases; unmatched bases: 7. The germline gives CDR1 SGHVS, CDR2 FNYEAQ. The CDR3 contains 13 residues. The CDR3 coding sequence is TGTGCCACACAGGGGGCAGCGGGCACTGAAGCTTTCTTT. It specifies CATQGAAGTEAFF.

The rearrangement joins TRBV11-2 to TRBJ1-4; TRBD1 matches at 7 bases. CDR1 SGHAT and CDR2 FQNNGV come from the germline V gene. This CDR3 contains 14 residues. V trimming: 5 bases; J trimming: 13 bases; junction bases outside the gene matches: 13. Written as DNA, the CDR3 is TGTGCCAGCAGCGCCCCCAGACAGGGTTCTGGACTGTTTTTT. It codes for CASSAPRQGSGLFF.

The chain carries TRBV5-4 and TRBJ2-5; 10 bases line up with TRBD2. After removal of 1 base from V and 1 base from J, the junction contained 1 base not matched to a gene. The CDR3 loop spans 15 amino acids. Per the germline V gene, CDR1 is SGHNT and CDR2 is YYREEE (reference sequence). In nucleotides, the CDR3 is TGTGCCAGCAGCTTGAGACTAGCGGGCCAAGAGACCCAGTACTTC. It is translated as CASSLRLAGQETQYF.

The V gene is TRBV6-6, the J gene TRBJ1-6; perhaps TRBD1 as D (5 bases). CDR1 MNHNY and CDR2 SVGAGI come from the germline V gene (reference sequence). The CDR3 runs 14 residues. V was trimmed by 5 bases and J by 10 bases, leaving 15 bases between them. The CDR3 region has the DNA TGTGCCAGCAGTGCCGGGAGGGGAGGGTCACCCCTCCACTTT. It encodes CASSAGRGGSPLHF.

This chain links TRBV24-1 with TRBJ2-3; 9 nucleotides match TRBD1. This CDR3 region has 15 residues. Trimming at V came to 4 bases and at J to 5 bases, leaving 6 bases not matched to a gene. The germline gives CDR1 KGHDR, CDR2 SFDVKD. The CDR3 loop reads CATSESGQGGDTQYF. CDR3 nucleotides: TGTGCCACCAGTGAGTCGGGACAGGGTGGAGATACGCAGTATTTT.

V usage is TRBV19 and J usage is TRBJ1-5; unclear D gene. This CDR3 region has 13 residues. Trimming stripped 7 bases from V and 1 base from J, with 8 bases between. Germline CDR1 and CDR2: LNHDA and SQIVND (reference sequence). The CDR3 region is CASTPESNQPQHF. CDR3 nucleotides: TGTGCCAGTACCCCCGAGAGCAATCAGCCCCAGCATTTT. Filled out from reference TRBV19 and TRBJ1-5, the complete variable domain reads DGGITQSPKYLFRKEGQNVTLSCEQNLNHDAMYWYRQDPGQGLRLIYYSQIVNDFQKGDIAEGYSVSREKKESFPLTVTSAQKNPTAFYLCASTPESNQPQHFGDGTRLSIL.

V is TRBV7-9 and J is TRBJ2-3; 9 bases are a match to TRBD2. The CDR3 runs 15 residues. V lost 2 bases to trimming and J lost 3 bases; unmatched junction nucleotides: 3. The germline CDR1 and CDR2 sequences are SEHNR and FQNEAQ (reference sequence). Here the CDR3 DNA reads TGTGCCAGCAGCTTAAGGCTAGCGGGGACAGATACGCAGTATTTT. This translates into CASSLRLAGTDTQYF.

The chain combines TRBV29-1 with TRBJ2-5; 7 nucleotides agree with TRBD2. Germline trimming cut 6 bases from V and 4 bases from J; bases unmatched to any gene: 11. In germline, CDR1 is SQVTM, CDR2 ANQGSEA. There are 14 residues in the CDR3. DNA for the CDR3: TGCAGCGTCCATACCCGGGGGAGGGGAGAGACCCAGTACTTC. This encodes CSVHTRGRGETQYF.

The chain combines TRBV5-1 with TRBJ2-7, with TRBD2 identical over 8 bases. The CDR3 spans 15 residues. Germline assignment: CDR1 SGHRS and CDR2 YFSETQ. The V and J ends lost 3 bases and 6 bases, in that order; junction bases with no gene match: 11. Here the CDR3 DNA reads TGCGCCAGCAGCTCGCCGGGGGGGCTATCAGGCGAGCAGTACTTC. It translates to CASSSPGGLSGEQYF. The full variable domain, in which reference TRBV5-1 and TRBJ2-7 provide the parts outside the CDR3, is KAGVTQTPRYLIKTRGQQVTLSCSPISGHRSVSWYQQTPGQGLQFLFEYFSETQRNKGNFPGRFSGRQFSNSRSEMNVSTLELGDSALYLCASSSPGGLSGEQYFGPGTRLTVT.

V usage is TRBV19 and J usage is TRBJ1-2, with D hard to call. The ends were cut back, 5 bases at V and 8 bases at J, with 12 bases in the middle. There are 12 residues in the CDR3. Germline CDR1 is LNHDA and CDR2 is SQIVND (reference sequence). DNA of the CDR3: TGTGCCAGTAGTGGGTATGGCGGCGGCTACACCTTC. This translates into CASSGYGGGYTF.

CDR3 bases: TGTGCCAGTAAGCATGTGGACAGGGGAGAAGAGCAGTACTTC. Protein sequence: CASKHVDRGEEQYF. The chain links TRBV19 to TRBJ2-7; 9 nucleotides match TRBD1. Germline V lookup: CDR1 LNHDA, CDR2 SQIVND (reference sequence). This CDR3 is 14 amino acids long. V lost 7 bases, J lost 7 bases, and 11 bases stayed unmatched. Full variable domain (outside the CDR3, taken from reference TRBV19 and TRBJ2-7): DGGITQSPKYLFRKEGQNVTLSCEQNLNHDAMYWYRQDPGQGLRLIYYSQIVNDFQKGDIAEGYSVSREKKESFPLTVTSAQKNPTAFYLCASKHVDRGEEQYFGPGTRLTVT.

This chain uses TRBV28 with TRBJ1-2; TRBD1 matches 8 bases. This CDR3 is built from 13 residues. Per the germline V gene, CDR1 is MDHEN and CDR2 is SYDVKM. Trimming at V came to 6 bases and at J to 5 bases, leaving 5 bases not matched to a gene. Here the CDR3 reads CASSRGPSYGYTF. CDR3 sequence (DNA): TGTGCCAGCAGCAGGGGGCCATCATATGGCTACACCTTC.

The chain carries TRBV2 and TRBJ1-2; D is unresolved. The CDR3 covers 13 residues. In germline, CDR1 is SNHLY, CDR2 FYNNEI. Trimming pared 6 bases from V and 1 base from J, leaving 9 bases between. CDR3 in amino acids: CASRAGVNYGYTF. The CDR3 coding sequence is TGTGCCAGCAGGGCCGGAGTTAACTATGGCTACACCTTC.

This sequence joins TRBV12-2 and TRBJ1-5. TRBV12-2 is marked as a pseudogene. The length of the CDR3 is 16 residues. The CDR3 loop is CASRLARGRMRQPQHF. The CDR3 nucleotides are TGTGCAAGTCGCTTAGCGCGGGGGCGCATGAGGCAGCCCCAGCATTTT.

The chain is built from TRBV9 and TRBJ2-7, with 9 positions matching TRBD2. The V gene end was trimmed by 0 bases and the J gene end by 0 bases; junction bases not matched to a gene: 4. Germline CDR1 reads SGDLS; CDR2 reads YYNGEE. The CDR3 runs to 16 residues. This chain's CDR3 is CASSVGLAGSSYEQYF. CDR3 bases: TGTGCCAGCAGCGTAGGGCTAGCGGGGTCCTCCTACGAGCAGTACTTC.

The chain uses TRBV4-1 and TRBJ1-2, with D possibly being TRBD1 (5 bases). V was shortened by 2 bases and J by 8 bases, with 21 bases between the two germline ends. CDR3 size: 16 residues. The germline V gene has CDR1 MGHRA and CDR2 YSYEKL. The CDR3 nucleotides are TGCGCCAGCAGCCAACCCCGAAAGGGGCAGGTGGAAGGCTACACCTTC. Its protein product is CASSQPRKGQVEGYTF.